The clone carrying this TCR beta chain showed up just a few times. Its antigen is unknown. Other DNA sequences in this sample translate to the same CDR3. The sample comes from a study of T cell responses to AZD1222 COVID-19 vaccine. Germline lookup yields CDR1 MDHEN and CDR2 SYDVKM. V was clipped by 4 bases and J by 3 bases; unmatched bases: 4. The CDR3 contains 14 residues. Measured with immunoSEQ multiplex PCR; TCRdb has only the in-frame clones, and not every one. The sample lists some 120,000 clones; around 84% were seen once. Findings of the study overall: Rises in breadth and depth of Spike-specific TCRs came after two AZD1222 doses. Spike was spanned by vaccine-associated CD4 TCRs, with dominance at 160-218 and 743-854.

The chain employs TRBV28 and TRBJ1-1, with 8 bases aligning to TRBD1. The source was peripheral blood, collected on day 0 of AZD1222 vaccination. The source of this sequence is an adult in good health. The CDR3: CASSSGQGDTEAFF. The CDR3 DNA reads TGTGCCAGCAGTTCCGGACAGGGCGACACTGAAGCTTTCTTT.